This entry features one TCR beta chain sequence. These data are taken from a study of technical replicates of blood from a handful of donors. The germline V and J ends were trimmed by 5 bases and 3 bases, with 11 bases remaining between them. The CDR3 length is 13 residues. Germline CDR1 is SGHTA and CDR2 is FQGNSA. TCRdb's table, derived via immunoSEQ multiplex PCR, lists solely in-frame clones and lacks some. The profile shows approximately 99,000 clones, around 96% of them singletons. Source material: T cells isolated from PBMCs. This sequence originates from a human donor in good health. The chain links TRBV7-2 to TRBJ2-7; D may be TRBD2 (6 bases). The CDR3 DNA reads TGTGCCAGCAGCCTAATCGGGAGCTACGAGCAGTACTTC. It is translated as CASSLIGSYEQYF.